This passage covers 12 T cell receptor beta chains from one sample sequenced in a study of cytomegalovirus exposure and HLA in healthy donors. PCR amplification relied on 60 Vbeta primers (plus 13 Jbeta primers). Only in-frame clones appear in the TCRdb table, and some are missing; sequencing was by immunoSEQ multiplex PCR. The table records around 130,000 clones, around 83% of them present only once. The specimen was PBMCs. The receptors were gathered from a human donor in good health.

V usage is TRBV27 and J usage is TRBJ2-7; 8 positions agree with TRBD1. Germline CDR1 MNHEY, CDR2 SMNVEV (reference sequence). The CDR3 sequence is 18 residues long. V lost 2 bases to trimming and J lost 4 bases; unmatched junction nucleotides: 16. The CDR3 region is CASSLLSPGTGSHYEQYF. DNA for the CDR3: TGTGCCAGCAGTTTACTTTCCCCGGGGACAGGTTCACATTACGAGCAGTACTTC.

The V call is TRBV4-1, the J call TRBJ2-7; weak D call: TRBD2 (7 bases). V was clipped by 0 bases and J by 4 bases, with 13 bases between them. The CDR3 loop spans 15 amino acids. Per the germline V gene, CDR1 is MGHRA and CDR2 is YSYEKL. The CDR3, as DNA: TGCGCCAGCAGCCAAGACCGGGGGGCGATTTACGAGCAGTACTTC. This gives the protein CASSQDRGAIYEQYF.

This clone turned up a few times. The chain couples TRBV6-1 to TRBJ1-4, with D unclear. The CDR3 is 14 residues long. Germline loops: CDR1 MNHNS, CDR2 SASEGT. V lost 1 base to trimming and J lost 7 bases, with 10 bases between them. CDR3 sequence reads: CASSEGRRVEKLFF. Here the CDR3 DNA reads TGTGCCAGCAGTGAAGGGAGGCGGGTTGAAAAACTGTTTTTT.

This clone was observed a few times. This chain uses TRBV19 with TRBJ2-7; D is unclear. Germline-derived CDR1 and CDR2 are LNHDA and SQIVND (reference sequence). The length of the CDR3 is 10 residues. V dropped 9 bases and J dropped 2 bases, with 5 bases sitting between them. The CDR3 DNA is TGTGCCAGCCCAGCCTACGAGCAGTACTTC. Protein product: CASPAYEQYF.

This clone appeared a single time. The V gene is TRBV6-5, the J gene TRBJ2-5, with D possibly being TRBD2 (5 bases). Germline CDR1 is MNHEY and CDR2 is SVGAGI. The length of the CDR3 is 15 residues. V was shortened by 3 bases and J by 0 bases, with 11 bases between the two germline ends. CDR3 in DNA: TGTGCCAGCAGTTATAATTCGGGGAACCAAGAGACCCAGTACTTC. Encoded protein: CASSYNSGNQETQYF.

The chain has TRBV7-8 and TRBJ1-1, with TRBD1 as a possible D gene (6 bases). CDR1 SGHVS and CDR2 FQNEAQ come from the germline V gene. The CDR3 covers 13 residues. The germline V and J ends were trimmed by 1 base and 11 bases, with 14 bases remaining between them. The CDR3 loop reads CASSLGQVVAAFF. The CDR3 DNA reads TGTGCCAGCAGCTTAGGACAGGTCGTCGCGGCTTTCTTT.

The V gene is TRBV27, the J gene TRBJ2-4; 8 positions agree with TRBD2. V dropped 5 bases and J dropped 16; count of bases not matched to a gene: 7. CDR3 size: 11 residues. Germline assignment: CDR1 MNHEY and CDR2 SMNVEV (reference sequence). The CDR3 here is CASSTGGDIYF. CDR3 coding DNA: TGTGCCAGCAGTACCGGGGGGGACATCTACTTC.

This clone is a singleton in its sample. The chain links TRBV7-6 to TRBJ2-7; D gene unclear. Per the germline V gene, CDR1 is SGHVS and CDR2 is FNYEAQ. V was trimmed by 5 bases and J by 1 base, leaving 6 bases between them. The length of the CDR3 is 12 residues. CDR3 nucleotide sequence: TGTGCCAGCAGCCAGGTGTCCTACGAGCAGTACTTC. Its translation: CASSQVSYEQYF.

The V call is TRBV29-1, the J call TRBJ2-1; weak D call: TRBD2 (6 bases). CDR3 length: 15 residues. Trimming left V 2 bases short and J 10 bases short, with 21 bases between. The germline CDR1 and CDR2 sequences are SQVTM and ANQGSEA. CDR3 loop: CSVETPGVLPGEQFF. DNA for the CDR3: TGCAGCGTTGAAACCCCGGGGGTACTTCCTGGGGAGCAGTTCTTC.

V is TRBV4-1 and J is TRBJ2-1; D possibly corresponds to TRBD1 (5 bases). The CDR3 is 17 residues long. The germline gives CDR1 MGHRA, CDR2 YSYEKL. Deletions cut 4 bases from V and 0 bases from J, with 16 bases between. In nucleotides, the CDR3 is TGCGCCAGCAGCCCTTGGGCCCAGGGTGGCTCCTACAATGAGCAGTTCTTC. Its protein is CASSPWAQGGSYNEQFF.

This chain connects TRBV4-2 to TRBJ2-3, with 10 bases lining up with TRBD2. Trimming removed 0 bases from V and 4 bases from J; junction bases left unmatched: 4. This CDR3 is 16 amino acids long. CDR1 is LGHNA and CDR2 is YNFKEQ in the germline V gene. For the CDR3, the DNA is TGTGCCAGCAGCCAAGAAGCGGGGGGGCCGCCAGATACGCAGTATTTT. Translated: CASSQEAGGPPDTQYF.

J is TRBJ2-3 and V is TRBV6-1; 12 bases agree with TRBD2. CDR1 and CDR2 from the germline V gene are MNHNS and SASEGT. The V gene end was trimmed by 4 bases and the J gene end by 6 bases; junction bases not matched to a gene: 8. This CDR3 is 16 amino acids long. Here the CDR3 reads CASSAPSGGAGDTQYF. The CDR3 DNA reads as TGTGCCAGCAGTGCACCTAGCGGGGGGGCAGGGGATACGCAGTATTTT.